A selection of T cell receptor beta chains follows, all from one sample in a study of T-cell reconstitution after alpha-beta-depleted transplantation in children. TCRdb redid the calling of the PCR reads with MiXCR, one entry per CDR3 protein. This sample yields around 450,000 distinct CDR3 sequences, of which about a sixth are seen a single time; approximately 29% belongs to the top ten. The sequencing used PBMCs, mostly from graft donor cells, collected 360 days after TCRalphabeta/CD19-depleted stem cell transplant. The receptors were sampled from a boy less than two years old who had a stem cell transplant for Wiskott-Aldrich syndrome, so the T cells may come from the graft donor. The CDR3 runs from the conserved cysteine through the conserved F or W.

j_call v_call cdr3_aa
TRBJ2-1 TRBV20-1 CSAHGTSSYNEQFF
TRBJ1-1 TRBV24-1 CATTRGADTEAFF
TRBJ2-7 TRBV6-1 CASSDRGAPYEQYF
TRBJ2-7 TRBV5-1 CASSLDPWSYEQYF
TRBJ2-7 TRBV9 CASSARTSGLYEQYF
TRBJ2-5 TRBV24-1 CATSDPLAGGPGGETQYF
TRBJ2-5 TRBV20-1 CSARASTVGTQYF
TRBJ2-7 TRBV29-1 CSVEMGSGTSGSWGTYEQYF
TRBJ2-3 TRBV19 CASSTSNTQYF
TRBJ2-1 TRBV20-1 CSASSGNSYNEQFF
TRBJ2-1 TRBV10-3 CAISDGRGYILEQFF
TRBJ2-5 TRBV6-5 CASSYGTSGVETQYF
TRBJ2-7 TRBV6-5 CASSYSGGRNYEQYF
TRBJ2-5 TRBV5-1 CASSLAHEETQYF
TRBJ2-1 TRBV5-6 CASTRTGDTSNEQFF
TRBJ1-1 TRBV6-5 CASSWSLEGEDTEAFF
TRBJ2-6 TRBV4-3 CASSQGFRDRHSGANVLTF
TRBJ2-3 TRBV4-1 CASSASGGARLDTQYF
TRBJ2-5 TRBV11-2 CASSPQGFQETQYF
TRBJ2-2 TRBV7-6 CASKGQGGGELFF
TRBJ2-3 TRBV6-5 CASSYGTGLGSGRTDTQYF
TRBJ2-7 TRBV4-2 CASSPRASGGQTYEQYF
TRBJ1-4 TRBV6-1 CASTWDRASEKLFF
TRBJ2-5 TRBV6-1 CASLQGQETQYF
TRBJ2-3 TRBV5-1 CASSPGPKGGTDTQYF
TRBJ2-3 TRBV5-1 CASSLLEDTDTQYF
TRBJ2-7 TRBV21-1 CASSKQSSYEQYF
TRBJ2-4 TRBV12-3/TRBV12-4 CASSRVGHQYF
TRBJ1-1 TRBV5-6 CASSLPAGGRRSDTEAFF
TRBJ2-2 TRBV6-2/TRBV6-3 CASIRGGAKTGELFF
TRBJ2-7 TRBV20-1 CSARVGAQWEAYEQYF
TRBJ2-7 TRBV11-2 CASSLRGLAGGPSSYEQYF
TRBJ2-7 TRBV4-3 CASSQDRRVGEQYF
TRBJ2-2 TRBV7-2 CASSSRTGSAGELFF
TRBJ2-2 TRBV10-3 CAIKGNGVNTGELFF
TRBJ2-5 TRBV29-1 CSVASGGRVETQYF
TRBJ2-7 TRBV9 CASSGGGEQYF
TRBJ2-7 TRBV7-2 CASSTRGYRIYEQYF
TRBJ2-5 TRBV13 CASSFISAGQAETQYF
TRBJ2-1 TRBV20-1 CSASGSKAGVYNEQFF
TRBJ2-7 TRBV12-3/TRBV12-4 CASSHQGQVRYEQYF
TRBJ2-2 TRBV12-3/TRBV12-4 CASSPRDRVATGELFF
TRBJ2-3 TRBV7-2 CASSLHQRGRTDTQYF
TRBJ1-2 TRBV6-5 CASSRYNTQGLGGYTF
TRBJ2-7 TRBV7-2 CASSSGRSSYEQYF
TRBJ1-2 TRBV7-9 CASSLARDRGRYTF
TRBJ1-4 TRBV9 CASSYDPTNEKLFF
TRBJ2-7 TRBV20-1 CSASFGQEPYEQYF
TRBJ1-2 TRBV2 CASNGPGQGLGRTF
TRBJ2-7 TRBV12-3/TRBV12-4 CACSSPGLAGGYEQYF
TRBJ1-2 TRBV29-1 CSVDRQGAYYGYTF
TRBJ2-1 TRBV7-2 CASSLVGTTTNEQFF
TRBJ2-2 TRBV20-1 CSARVSGGTGELFF
TRBJ2-3 TRBV5-1 CASSAGSTSTDTQYF